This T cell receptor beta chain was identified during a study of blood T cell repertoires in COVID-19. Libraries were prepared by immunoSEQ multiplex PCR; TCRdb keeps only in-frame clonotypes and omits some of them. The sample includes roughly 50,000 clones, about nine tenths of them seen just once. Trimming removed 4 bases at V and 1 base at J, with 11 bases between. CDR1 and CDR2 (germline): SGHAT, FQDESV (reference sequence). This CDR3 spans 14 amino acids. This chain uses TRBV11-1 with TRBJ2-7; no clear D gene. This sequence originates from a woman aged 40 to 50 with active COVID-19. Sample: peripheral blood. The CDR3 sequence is CASSSGRSSYEQYF. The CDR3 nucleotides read TGTGCCAGCAGCTCTGGGCGCAGTTCCTACGAGCAGTACTTC.